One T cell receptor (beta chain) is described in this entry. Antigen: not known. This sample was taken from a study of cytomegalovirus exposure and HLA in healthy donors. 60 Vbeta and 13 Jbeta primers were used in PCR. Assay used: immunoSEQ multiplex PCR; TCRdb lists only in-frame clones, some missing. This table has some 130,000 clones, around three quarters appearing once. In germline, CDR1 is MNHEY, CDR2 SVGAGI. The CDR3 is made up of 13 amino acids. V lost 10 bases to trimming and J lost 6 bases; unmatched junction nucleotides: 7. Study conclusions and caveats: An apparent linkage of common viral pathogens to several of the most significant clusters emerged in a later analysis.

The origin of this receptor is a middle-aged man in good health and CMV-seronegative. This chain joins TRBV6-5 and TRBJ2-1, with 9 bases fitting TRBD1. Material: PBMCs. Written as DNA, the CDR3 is TGTGCCACCAGGGAGACAGGGGGCAATGAGCAGTTCTTC. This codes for CATRETGGNEQFF.